This TCR beta chain derives from a study of regulatory T cells in long-lasting Graves disease. Study in general: Graves' patients who were just diagnosed had used antithyroid drugs for under 3 months.

This clonotype was seen a handful of times. The sample's time point: newly diagnosed GD, antithyroid drugs for less than 3 months. Isolated PBMC RNA provided the starting material for the TCR library. Roughly 8.3 milliliters of peripheral blood were taken and placed in EDTA tubes. Investigators prepared the TCR beta libraries by applying iRepertoire HTBI primers and Arm-PCR of CDR3 regions. MiXCR was run by TCRdb on the multiplex PCR reads, yielding one entry per CDR3 protein. The sample has around 400,000 distinct CDR3 sequences; approximately 15% are singletons. The V gene lost 7 bases and the J gene lost 1 base, with 14 bases spanning the gap. CDR3 length equals 15 residues. Per the germline V gene, CDR1 is LNHNV and CDR2 is YYDKDF (reference sequence). This sample was also put to use in a study of T cells in Graves' hyperthyroidism and ophthalmopathy. In that study: RT-PCR in the first round (using the HTBI primer set) targeted the TCR CDR3.

This chain uses TRBV15 with TRBJ2-1; D call uncertain. The sequence derives from a middle-aged woman with Graves disease. Sequences were derived from peripheral blood mononuclear cells (PBMCs), sampled at new diagnosis, from a patient treated with antithyroid drugs. CDR3 amino acids: CATNLVVGSYNEQFF. The CDR3 DNA follows: TGTGCCACCAACCTGGTGGTGGGGTCCTACAATGAGCAGTTCTTC.